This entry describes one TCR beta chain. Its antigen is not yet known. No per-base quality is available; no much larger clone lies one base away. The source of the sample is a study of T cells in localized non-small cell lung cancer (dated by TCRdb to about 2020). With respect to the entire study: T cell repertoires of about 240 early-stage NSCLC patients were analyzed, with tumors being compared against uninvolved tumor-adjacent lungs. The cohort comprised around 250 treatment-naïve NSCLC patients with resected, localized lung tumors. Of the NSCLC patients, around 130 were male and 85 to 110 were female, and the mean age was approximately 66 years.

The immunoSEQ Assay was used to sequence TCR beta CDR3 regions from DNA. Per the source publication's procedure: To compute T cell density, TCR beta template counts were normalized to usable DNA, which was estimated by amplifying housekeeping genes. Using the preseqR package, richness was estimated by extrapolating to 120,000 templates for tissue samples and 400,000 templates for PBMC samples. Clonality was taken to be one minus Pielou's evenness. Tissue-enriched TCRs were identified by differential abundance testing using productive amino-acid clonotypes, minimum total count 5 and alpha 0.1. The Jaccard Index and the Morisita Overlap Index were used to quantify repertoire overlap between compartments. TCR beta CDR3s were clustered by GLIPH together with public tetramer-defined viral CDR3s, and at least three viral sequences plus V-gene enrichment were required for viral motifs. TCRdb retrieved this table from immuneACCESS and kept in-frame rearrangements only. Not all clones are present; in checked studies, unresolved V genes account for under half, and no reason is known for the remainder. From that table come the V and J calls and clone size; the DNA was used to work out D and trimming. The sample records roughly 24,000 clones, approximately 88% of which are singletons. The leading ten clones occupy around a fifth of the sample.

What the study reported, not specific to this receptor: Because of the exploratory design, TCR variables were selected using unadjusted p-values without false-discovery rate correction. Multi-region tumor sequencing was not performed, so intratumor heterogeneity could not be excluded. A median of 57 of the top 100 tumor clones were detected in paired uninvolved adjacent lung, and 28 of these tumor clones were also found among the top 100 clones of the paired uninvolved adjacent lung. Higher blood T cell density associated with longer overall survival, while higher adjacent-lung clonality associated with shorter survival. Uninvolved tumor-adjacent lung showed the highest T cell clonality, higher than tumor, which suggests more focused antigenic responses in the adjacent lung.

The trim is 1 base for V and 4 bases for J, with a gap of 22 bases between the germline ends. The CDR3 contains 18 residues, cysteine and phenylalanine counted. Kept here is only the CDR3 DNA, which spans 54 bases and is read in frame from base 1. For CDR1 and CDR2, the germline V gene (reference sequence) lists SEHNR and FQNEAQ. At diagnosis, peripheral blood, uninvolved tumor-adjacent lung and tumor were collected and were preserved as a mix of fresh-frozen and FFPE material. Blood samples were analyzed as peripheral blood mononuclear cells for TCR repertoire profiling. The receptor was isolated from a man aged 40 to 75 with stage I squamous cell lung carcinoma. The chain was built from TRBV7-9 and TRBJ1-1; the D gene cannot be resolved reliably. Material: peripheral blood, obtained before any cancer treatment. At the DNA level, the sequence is TGTGCCAGCAGCTTAGAAGCTCCCGTCGAAGGGATGGGCACTGAAGCTTTCTTT. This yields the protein CASSLEAPVEGMGTEAFF.